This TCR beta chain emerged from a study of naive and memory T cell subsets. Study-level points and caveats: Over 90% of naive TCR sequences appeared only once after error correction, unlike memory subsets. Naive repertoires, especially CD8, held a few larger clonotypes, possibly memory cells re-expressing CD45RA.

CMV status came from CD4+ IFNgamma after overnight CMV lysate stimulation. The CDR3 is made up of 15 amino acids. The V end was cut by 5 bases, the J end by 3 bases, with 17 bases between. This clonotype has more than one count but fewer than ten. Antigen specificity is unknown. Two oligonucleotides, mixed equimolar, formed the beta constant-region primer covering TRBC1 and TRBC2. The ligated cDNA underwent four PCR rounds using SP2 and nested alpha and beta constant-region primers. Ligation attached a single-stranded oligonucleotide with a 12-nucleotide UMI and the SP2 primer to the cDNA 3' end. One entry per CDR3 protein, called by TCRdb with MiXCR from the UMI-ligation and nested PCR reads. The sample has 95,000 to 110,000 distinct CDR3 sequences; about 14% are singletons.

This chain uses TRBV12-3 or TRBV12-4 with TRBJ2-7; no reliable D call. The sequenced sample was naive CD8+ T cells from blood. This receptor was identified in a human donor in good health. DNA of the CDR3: TGTGCCAGCAGTACCTCTGGGCGGTTCCGCTACGAGCAGTACTTC. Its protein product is CASSTSGRFRYEQYF.